The entry below gives a single T cell receptor (beta chain) sequence along with its context. Its target is not known. Assay runs were performed at deep level. The unsorted PBMC replicate PCRs were performed with 300 to 350 ng DNA, tens of thousands of T cell genomes. Assay used: immunoSEQ multiplex PCR; TCRdb lists only in-frame clones, some missing. The sample includes around 500,000 clones, less than 80% seen only once; the top ten take over 9.5%. This record comes from a study of shared clonotypes between healthy human individuals. Overall study results and limits: Specimens sampled were limited to blood, with tissue repertoires likely differing.

The length of the CDR3 is 15 residues. CDR1 and CDR2 from the germline V gene are SGDLS and YYNGEE. Unmatched junction bases numbered 7, after V lost 1 base and J lost 5 bases. Unsorted material relied on about 90 million PBMCs as the source of genomic DNA. The chain carries TRBV9 and TRBJ2-3; 7 nucleotides align to TRBD1. The receptor comes from a woman in her forties in good health. Some clones in this sample may be carry-over from other donors' samples. Source material: PBMCs. The CDR3 bases are TGTGCCAGCAGCGTAAGCGGCAGGGGGAAAGATACGCAGTATTTT. Its protein is CASSVSGRGKDTQYF. Supplemented by reference TRBV9 and TRBJ2-3, the full variable domain reads DSGVTQTPKHLITATGQRVTLRCSPRSGDLSVYWYQQSLDQGLQFLIQYYNGEERAKGNILERFSAQQFPDLHSELNLSSLELGDSALYFCASSVSGRGKDTQYFGPGTRLTVL.